Given below is one TCR beta chain in context. This record belongs to a study of blood T cell repertoires in COVID-19. Overall study: PBMCs, B-cell-depleted T cells, or T cells were the source of the cDNA or gDNA that made up the material.

V shed 5 bases, J shed 0 bases, and the junction held 5 bases outside the gene matches. In germline, CDR1 is KGHSH, CDR2 LQKENI. The CDR3 totals 15 residues. Produced via immunoSEQ multiplex PCR; TCRdb's table is partial and in-frame only. The sample has about 220,000 clones, 83% seen once. V is TRBV18 and J is TRBJ2-7, with TRBD1 matching 9 bases. The source of this sequence is a woman between 35 and 50 years old who had been exposed to COVID-19. The sequencing sample was made of PBMCs or T cells enriched from blood (not recorded which). The CDR3, as DNA: TGTGCCAGCTCAACCTCGACAGGGGGCTCCTACGAGCAGTACTTC. It yields the protein CASSTSTGGSYEQYF.